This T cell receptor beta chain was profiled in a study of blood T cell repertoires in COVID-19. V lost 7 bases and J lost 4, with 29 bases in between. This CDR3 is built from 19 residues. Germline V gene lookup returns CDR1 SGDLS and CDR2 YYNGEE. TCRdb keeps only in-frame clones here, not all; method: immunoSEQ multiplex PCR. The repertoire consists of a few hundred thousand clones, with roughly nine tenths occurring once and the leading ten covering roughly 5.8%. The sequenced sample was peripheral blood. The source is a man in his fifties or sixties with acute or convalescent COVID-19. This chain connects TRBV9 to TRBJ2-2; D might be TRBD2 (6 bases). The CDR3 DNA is TGTGCCAGCCTACGACCGATCTTTGGTAGCGCGGGGTCCACCGGGGAGCTGTTTTTT. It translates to CASLRPIFGSAGSTGELFF.